Sequencing of this TCR beta chain was carried out in a study of control samples from healthy donors and cancer patients. Here immunoSEQ multiplex PCR was the method, and the copy in TCRdb shows in-frame clones only, minus some. The sample contains some 110,000 clones, approximately 90% of which appear only once. The CDR3 covers 9 residues. This sequence joins TRBV22-1 and TRBJ2-7. TRBV22-1 is a pseudogene. The sequenced material came from blood. The sequence was collected from a woman in her sixties or seventies in good health. CDR3 bases: TGTCCTGGGAGCGCACGAGGGGACTTC. Translation gives CPGSARGDF.